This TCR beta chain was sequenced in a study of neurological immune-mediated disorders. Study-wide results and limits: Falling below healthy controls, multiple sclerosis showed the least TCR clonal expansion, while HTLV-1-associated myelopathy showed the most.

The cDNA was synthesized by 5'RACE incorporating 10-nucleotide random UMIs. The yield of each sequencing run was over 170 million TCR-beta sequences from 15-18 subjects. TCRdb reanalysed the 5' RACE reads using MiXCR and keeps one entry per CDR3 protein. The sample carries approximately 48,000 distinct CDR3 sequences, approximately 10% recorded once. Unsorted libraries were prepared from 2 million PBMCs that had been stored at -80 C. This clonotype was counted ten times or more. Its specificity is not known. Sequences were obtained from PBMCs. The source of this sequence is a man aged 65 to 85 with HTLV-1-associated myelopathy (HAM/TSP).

The DNA of the CDR3 is TGTGCCAGCAGTCCGGGACAGGACTACAATGAGCAGTTCTTC. This codes for CASSPGQDYNEQFF. This rearrangement joins TRBV7-3 to TRBJ2-1; 8 positions agree with TRBD1. The CDR3 is 14 residues long. Germline CDR1 SGHTA, CDR2 FQGTGA. V was clipped by 6 bases and J by 3 bases; unmatched bases: 4.